The 10 T cell receptor beta chains presented below share a single source sample, sequenced in a study of blood T cell repertoires in COVID-19. Sequencing was performed with immunoSEQ multiplex PCR; in TCRdb, only in-frame clones are kept and a portion is missing. The table includes 120,000 or so clones, under 90% detected once. Sequencing was performed on peripheral blood. These receptors originate from a man between 60 and 70 years old with acute or convalescent COVID-19.

The V gene is TRBV4-2, the J gene TRBJ2-2, with 8 bases aligning to TRBD2. Germline CDR1 is LGHNA and CDR2 is YNFKEQ. V was pared by 0 bases and J by 0 bases, with 6 bases of the junction left unmatched. This CDR3 is built from 18 residues. CDR3 in DNA: TGTGCCAGCAGCCAAGACCCCACTAGCGGCACGAACACCGGGGAGCTGTTTTTT. It codes for CASSQDPTSGTNTGELFF.

The genes are TRBV28 and TRBJ2-7; TRBD2 might be the D (5 bases). The CDR3 is 12 residues long. Germline V CDR1 and CDR2: MDHEN, SYDVKM. Trimming pared 6 bases from V and 3 bases from J, leaving 9 bases between. Here the CDR3 reads CASRTGSYEQYF. Written as DNA, the CDR3 is TGTGCCAGCAGAACGGGGAGCTACGAGCAGTACTTC.

A single count supports this clone. V gene TRBV7-9 combines with J gene TRBJ2-7; possible D gene TRBD1, 6 bases. Germline loops: CDR1 SEHNR, CDR2 FQNEAQ (reference sequence). The CDR3 consists of 16 residues. Trimming cost V 5 bases and J 0 bases, with 17 bases left between them. CDR3 bases: TGTGCCAGCAGCCGGGCGGACAGCACGAACTCCTACGAGCAGTACTTC. This sequence encodes CASSRADSTNSYEQYF.

The gene calls are TRBV30 and TRBJ1-3; 7 bases are shared with TRBD1. CDR1 and CDR2 (germline): GTSNPN, SVGIG (reference sequence). There are 14 residues in the CDR3. The V and J ends lost 5 bases and 0 bases, in that order; junction bases with no gene match: 4. The CDR3 DNA is TGTGCCTGGGACGGGACAGCCTCTGGAAACACCATATATTTT. Amino acids: CAWDGTASGNTIYF.

The rearrangement links TRBV28 to TRBJ1-2; perhaps TRBD1 as D (5 bases). The CDR3 extends over 14 amino acids. CDR1 MDHEN and CDR2 SYDVKM come from the germline V gene. V was clipped by 1 base and J by 4 bases, with 10 bases between them. The CDR3 bases are TGTGCCAGCAGTTTATTAGGGGAAAGCTATGGCTACACCTTC. Translation: CASSLLGESYGYTF.

The chain joins TRBV28 to TRBJ1-3; 7 bases line up with TRBD1. Germline values: CDR1 MDHEN, CDR2 SYDVKM. The CDR3 totals 15 residues. Trimming cost V 7 bases and J 2 bases; bases outside gene matches: 8. The CDR3 DNA sequence: TGTGCCAGCACCCCGGAGGGACAGACTGGAAACACCATATATTTT. Translation: CASTPEGQTGNTIYF.

The CDR3 spells CASSKGQETTDTQYF. The CDR3 DNA follows: TGCGCCAGCAGCAAGGGACAGGAGACCACAGATACGCAGTATTTT. J is TRBJ2-3 and V is TRBV5-1; TRBD1 matches 8 bases. V lost 4 bases to trimming and J lost 2 bases; unmatched junction nucleotides: 6. Germline V CDR1 and CDR2: SGHRS, YFSETQ. CDR3 length equals 15 residues.

The chain carries TRBV28 and TRBJ2-1; 7 positions agree with TRBD2. Per germline, CDR1 MDHEN and CDR2 SYDVKM. With 5 bases clipped from V and 3 bases from J, the junction kept 7 bases outside the gene matches. This CDR3 has 15 residues. The CDR3: CASSGERGYYNEQFF. Here the CDR3 DNA reads TGTGCCAGCAGTGGGGAGCGGGGCTACTACAATGAGCAGTTCTTC.

The genes are TRBV6-5 and TRBJ1-5, with TRBD1 matching 9 bases. The V segment lost 10 bases and the J segment 5 bases; nucleotides outside the gene matches: 6. The CDR3 is 13 amino acids. Germline V gives CDR1 MNHEY, CDR2 SVGAGI. The CDR3 is CATRDRVHQPQHF. CDR3 in DNA: TGTGCCACCCGGGACAGGGTTCATCAGCCCCAGCATTTT.

This clone was detected once. The V call is TRBV19, the J call TRBJ1-5; a possible D gene is TRBD1 (5 bases). Per germline, CDR1 LNHDA and CDR2 SQIVND (reference sequence). Trimming pared 3 bases from V and 7 bases from J, leaving 7 bases between. The CDR3 spans 12 residues. This chain's CDR3 is CASSIRGQPQHF. DNA of the CDR3: TGTGCCAGTAGTATCCGGGGGCAGCCCCAGCATTTT.